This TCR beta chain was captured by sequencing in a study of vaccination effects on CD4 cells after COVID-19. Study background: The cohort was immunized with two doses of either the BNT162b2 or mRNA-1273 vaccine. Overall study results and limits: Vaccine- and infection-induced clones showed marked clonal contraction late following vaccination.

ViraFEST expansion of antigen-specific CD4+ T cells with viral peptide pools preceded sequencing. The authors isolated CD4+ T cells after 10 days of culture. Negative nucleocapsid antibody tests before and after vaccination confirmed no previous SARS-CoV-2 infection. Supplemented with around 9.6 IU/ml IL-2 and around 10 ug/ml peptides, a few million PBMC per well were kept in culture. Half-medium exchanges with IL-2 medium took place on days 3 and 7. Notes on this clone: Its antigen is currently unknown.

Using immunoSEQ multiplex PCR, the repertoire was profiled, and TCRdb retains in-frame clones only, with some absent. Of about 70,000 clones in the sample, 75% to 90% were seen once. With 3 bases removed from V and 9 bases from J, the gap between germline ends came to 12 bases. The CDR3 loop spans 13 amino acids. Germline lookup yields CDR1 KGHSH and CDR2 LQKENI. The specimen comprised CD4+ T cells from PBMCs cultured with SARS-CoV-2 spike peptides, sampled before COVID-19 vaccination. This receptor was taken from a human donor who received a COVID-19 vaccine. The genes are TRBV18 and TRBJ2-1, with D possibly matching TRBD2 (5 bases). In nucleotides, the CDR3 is TGTGCCAGCTCACCGGAGGTATCGGGTGAGCAGTTCTTC. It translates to CASSPEVSGEQFF.